Presented here are 31 T cell receptor beta chains from one specimen sequenced in a study of T cells in Graves' hyperthyroidism and ophthalmopathy. There were TCR beta CDR3 regions amplified from RNA transcripts. HTBI primers were employed in a first-round RT-PCR of the TCR CDR3. TCRdb re-called the multiplex PCR reads with MiXCR, one entry per CDR3 protein. The sample has 750,000 to 900,000 distinct CDR3 sequences, around 38% seen once. The specimen sequenced was blood. The receptors were gathered from a man younger than 35 with Graves' hyperthyroidism.

This clonotype was detected many times. The V call is TRBV29-1, the J call TRBJ1-1, with 7 bases fitting TRBD1. The ends lost 4 bases at V and 1 base at J; junction bases unmatched: 9. In germline, CDR1 is SQVTM, CDR2 ANQGSEA. This CDR3 region has 15 residues. The CDR3 is CSVGPGQRRNTEAFF. As DNA, the CDR3 is TGCAGCGTTGGGCCGGGACAGCGAAGGAACACTGAAGCTTTCTTT.

The J gene is TRBJ2-3, the V gene TRBV29-1; possible D gene TRBD1, 5 bases. The ends were cut back, 7 bases at V and 0 bases at J, with 5 bases in the middle. Germline values: CDR1 SQVTM, CDR2 ANQGSEA. CDR3 length equals 11 residues. CDR3 nucleotide sequence: TGCAGCGGGGGCAGCACAGATACGCAGTATTTT. This encodes CSGGSTDTQYF.

This clonotype was counted between two and nine times. J is TRBJ2-7 and V is TRBV5-6, with D maybe TRBD1 (7 bases). There are 16 residues in the CDR3. Germline CDR1 SGHDT, CDR2 YYEEEE. The ends were cut back, 2 bases at V and 4 bases at J, with 19 bases in the middle. CDR3 DNA: TGTGCCAGCAGCTTCCTACCGGGGGACAGCCTTTACGAGCAGTACTTC. Translation gives CASSFLPGDSLYEQYF.

J is TRBJ2-7 and V is TRBV5-5, with TRBD1 as a possible D gene (5 bases). The germline gives CDR1 SGHKS, CDR2 YYEKEE (reference sequence). The CDR3 covers 15 residues. With 0 bases removed from V and 0 bases from J, the gap between germline ends came to 10 bases. Here the CDR3 reads CASSLERTSSYEQYF. For the CDR3, the DNA is TGTGCCAGCAGCTTGGAAAGGACATCCTCCTACGAGCAGTACTTC.

Many counts were recorded for this clonotype. The gene calls are TRBV13 and TRBJ1-6; D remains ambiguous. This CDR3 comprises 15 residues. V dropped 5 bases and J dropped 8 bases, with 16 bases sitting between them. Per germline, CDR1 PRHDT and CDR2 FYEKMQ (reference sequence). CDR3 bases: TGTGCCAGCAGCCCGATGGGCAGGTTGGATTCACCCCTCCACTTT. Translation: CASSPMGRLDSPLHF.

This clonotype was recorded at least ten times. This chain's CDR3 is CSVIENTIYF. CDR3 DNA sequence: TGCAGCGTTATTGAAAACACCATATATTTT. The chain employs TRBV29-1 and TRBJ1-3, with D uncertain. The V gene lost 5 bases and the J gene lost 6 bases, with 5 bases spanning the gap. The CDR3 consists of 10 residues. Germline lookup yields CDR1 SQVTM and CDR2 ANQGSEA.

This clonotype was picked up many times. This rearrangement joins TRBV10-2 to TRBJ2-7; TRBD2 matches at 9 bases. Trimming removed 6 bases from V and 3 bases from J; junction bases left unmatched: 6. CDR1 and CDR2 (germline): WSHSY, SAAADI. The CDR3 runs 14 residues. As DNA, the CDR3 is TGCGCCAGCAGAGGTAGCGGGGGCAGCTACGAGCAGTACTTC. Protein sequence: CASRGSGGSYEQYF.

The V gene is TRBV5-8, the J gene TRBJ2-5; D might be TRBD2 (5 bases). Per the germline V gene, CDR1 is SGHTS and CDR2 is YDEGEE. CDR3 size: 14 residues. Trimming left V 4 bases short and J 2 bases short, with 12 bases between. CDR3 in amino acids: CASSPGRRQETQYF. Here the CDR3 DNA reads TGTGCCAGCAGCCCGGGCCGGAGGCAAGAGACCCAGTACTTC.

Many counts were recorded for this clonotype. V is TRBV7-2 and J is TRBJ1-3; D gene uncertain. This CDR3 is 13 amino acids long. V was trimmed by 3 bases and J by 3 bases, leaving 6 bases between them. CDR1 SGHTA and CDR2 FQGNSA come from the germline V gene. CDR3 sequence (DNA): TGTGCCAGCAGCTTCTCGGGTGGAAACACCATATATTTT. It codes for CASSFSGGNTIYF.

J is TRBJ1-2 and V is TRBV7-9; 8 bases map to TRBD1. This CDR3 is built from 15 residues. The V and J ends lost 5 bases and 3 bases, in that order; junction bases with no gene match: 8. CDR1 and CDR2 (germline): SEHNR, FQNEAQ (reference sequence). CDR3: CASSPWTGLDYGYTF. Here the CDR3 DNA reads TGTGCCAGCAGCCCCTGGACAGGGCTAGACTATGGCTACACCTTC. The full variable domain, completed using reference TRBV7-9 and TRBJ1-2, is DTGVSQNPRHKITKRGQNVTFRCDPISEHNRLYWYRQTLGQGPEFLTYFQNEAQLEKSRLLSDRFSAERPKGSFSTLEIQRTEQGDSAMYLCASSPWTGLDYGYTFGSGTRLTVV.

As for this clonotype: This clone may be a read error of a much larger clone one base away. The chain uses TRBV6-5 and TRBJ1-1, with 7 bases lining up with TRBD1. J was trimmed by 0 bases and V by 6 bases; bases with no gene match: 7. CDR1 is MNHEY and CDR2 is SVGAGI in the germline V gene. This CDR3 has 15 amino acids. The CDR3 nucleotides are TGTGCCAGCAGCCTGGGGACAGAGATGAACACTGAAGCTTTCTTT. This encodes CASSLGTEMNTEAFF.

V and J are TRBV13 and TRBJ2-7, with D tentatively TRBD1 or TRBD2 (5 bases each). Trimming cost V 3 bases and J 3 bases, with 12 bases left between them. CDR1 PRHDT and CDR2 FYEKMQ come from the germline V gene (reference sequence). The CDR3 contains 14 residues. CDR3 in amino acids: CASSFGTTGYEQYF. In DNA form, the CDR3 reads TGTGCCAGCAGCTTCGGGACGACGGGCTACGAGCAGTACTTC.

As to this clonotype: This sequence may be a read error, since a much larger clone differs from it by one base. The chain employs TRBV2 and TRBJ2-7; D is uncertain. This CDR3 has 14 amino acids. Germline lookup yields CDR1 SNHLY and CDR2 FYNNEI. The CDR3 DNA is TGTGCCAGCAGTGAAGAAGCTTTGAGGAACGAGCAGTGCTTC. It is translated as CASSEEALRNEQCF.

The rearrangement joins TRBV7-9 to TRBJ1-3, with TRBD1 as a possible D gene (6 bases). This CDR3 has 15 amino acids. V lost 4 bases to trimming and J lost 10 bases, with 20 bases between them. Germline CDR1 SEHNR, CDR2 FQNEAQ (reference sequence). CDR3 in amino acids: CASSYSRDIGGTIYF. CDR3 DNA sequence: TGTGCCAGCAGCTACTCGAGGGACATTGGAGGAACCATATATTTT.

Regarding this clonotype: A much more abundant neighbour one base away suggests this may be a read error. This chain joins TRBV7-2 and TRBJ2-2, with D possibly matching TRBD2 (6 bases). The V end lost 5 bases, the J end lost 9 bases, and 16 bases lay between the germline ends. This CDR3 is 14 amino acids long. Germline CDR1 and CDR2: SGHTA and FQGNSA. The CDR3, as DNA: TGTGCCAGCAGCCCTACTCCGGGGGTCAGGGAGCTGTTTTTT. It translates to CASSPTPGVRELFF. Together with reference TRBV7-2 and TRBJ2-2, the CDR3 gives the full variable domain: GAGVSQSPSNKVTEKGKDVELRCDPISGHTALYWYRQSLGQGLEFLIYFQGNSAPDKSGLPSDRFSAERTGGSVSTLTIQRTQQEDSAVYLCASSPTPGVRELFFGEGSRLTVL.

This clonotype was counted only a few times. The chain recombines TRBV4-3 with TRBJ1-4; D possibly corresponds to TRBD1 (5 bases). The CDR3 is 15 amino acids. Germline V gives CDR1 LGHNA, CDR2 YSLEER. V was shortened by 4 bases and J by 2 bases, with 11 bases between the two germline ends. This CDR3 is CASSPGGTTNEKLFF. The DNA for the CDR3 is TGCGCCAGCAGCCCCGGGGGGACTACTAATGAAAAACTGTTTTTT.

The chain recombines TRBV7-8 with TRBJ1-6, with 8 bases matching TRBD1. CDR1 SGHVS and CDR2 FQNEAQ come from the germline V gene. The V and J ends lost 6 bases and 7 bases, in that order; junction bases with no gene match: 8. The CDR3 contains 15 residues. CDR3 in DNA: TGTGCCAGCAGGGGCAGACAGGGGAGGAATTCACCCCTCCACTTT. Encoded protein: CASRGRQGRNSPLHF.

The CDR3 sequence is CASSLEAVGVYEQYF. The DNA for the CDR3 is TGTGCCAGCAGCTTAGAGGCGGTGGGCGTCTACGAGCAGTACTTC. The rearrangement joins TRBV7-2 to TRBJ2-7; D gene ambiguous. Germline CDR1 reads SGHTA; CDR2 reads FQGNSA. V gave up 1 base and J gave up 3 bases, with 13 bases separating them. The CDR3 sequence is 15 residues long.

The chain couples TRBV19 to TRBJ1-1; the D is unclear. The CDR3 extends over 17 amino acids. V shed 4 bases and J shed 0 bases, with 18 bases lying between them. Germline loops: CDR1 LNHDA, CDR2 SQIVND (reference sequence). The DNA for the CDR3 is TGTGCCAGTAGTACAGCCAGAGCGCGGAGGTTGAACACTGAAGCTTTCTTT. Translating it yields CASSTARARRLNTEAFF.

Details on this clonotype: This may stem from a read error, because a much larger clone lies one nucleotide away. The rearrangement links TRBV12-3 or TRBV12-4 to TRBJ2-7, with 7 bases fitting TRBD2. There are 13 residues in the CDR3. CDR3 region: CASRPSGSCEQYF. The CDR3 DNA reads as TGTGCCAGCAGGCCTAGCGGCTCCTGCGAGCAGTACTTC.

The table lists this clonotype with a few counts. The chain joins TRBV20-1 to TRBJ1-5, with D perhaps matching TRBD1 (5 bases). This CDR3 has 13 amino acids. The V end was cut by 6 bases, the J end by 4 bases, with 13 bases between. The germline V gene has CDR1 DFQATT and CDR2 SNEGSKA (reference sequence). This chain's CDR3 is CSATKTVNQPQHF. DNA of the CDR3: TGCAGTGCAACAAAGACAGTTAATCAGCCCCAGCATTTT.

The genes are TRBV9 and TRBJ1-4, with D unclear. The V gene lost 5 bases and the J gene lost 0 bases, with 8 bases spanning the gap. This CDR3 is 14 amino acids long. The V gene's germline CDR1 is SGDLS and CDR2 YYNGEE. The CDR3 DNA sequence: TGTGCCAGCAGATCGGATGCAACTAATGAAAAACTGTTTTTT. Protein sequence: CASRSDATNEKLFF. The full variable domain, rest sourced from reference TRBV9 and TRBJ1-4, is DSGVTQTPKHLITATGQRVTLRCSPRSGDLSVYWYQQSLDQGLQFLIQYYNGEERAKGNILERFSAQQFPDLHSELNLSSLELGDSALYFCASRSDATNEKLFFGSGTQLSVL.

Comments on this clonotype: The final CDR3 position lacks the conserved phenylalanine or tryptophan, pointing to a likely read error. The DNA is left out, because the CDR3 cannot be placed on it with certainty; the CDR3 is given as TCRdb lists it. CDR3 sequence: CSARSGGYTFGS. The V and J genes are TRBV20-1 and TRBJ2-5; the table's TRBD2 call for D was not verified on the DNA. The CDR3 is made up of 12 amino acids, end residues included. Germline CDR1 is DFQATT and CDR2 is SNEGSKA (reference sequence).

CDR3 in amino acids: CASSLGGTQGTFYNSPLHF. The CDR3, as DNA: TGTGCCAGCAGCTTGGGGGGAACACAGGGGACCTTCTATAATTCACCCCTCCACTTT. The chain carries TRBV7-9 and TRBJ1-6; 7 nucleotides agree with TRBD1. J lost 3 bases, V lost 3 bases, and 14 bases had no gene match. The CDR3 has 19 residues. Germline CDR1 and CDR2: SEHNR and FQNEAQ (reference sequence).

A few counts support this clonotype. The chain links TRBV14 to TRBJ1-1; no clear D gene. Germline V lookup: CDR1 SGHDN, CDR2 FVKESK. Trimming left V 4 bases short and J 1 base short, with 13 bases between. This CDR3 has 15 amino acids. The CDR3 DNA reads as TGTGCCAGCAGCCCTGGATACTCGTGGAACACTGAAGCTTTCTTT. It yields the protein CASSPGYSWNTEAFF.

This sequence joins TRBV29-1 and TRBJ2-5; 9 nucleotides agree with TRBD2. V trimming: 7 bases; J trimming: 4 bases; junction bases outside the gene matches: 22. The CDR3 contains 18 residues. In germline, CDR1 is SQVTM, CDR2 ANQGSEA. CDR3 sequence reads: CSASSQDGRSGSAETQYF. Here the CDR3 DNA reads TGCAGCGCCAGCAGCCAAGACGGGCGTAGCGGGAGTGCAGAGACCCAGTACTTC. Full variable domain (remainder filled in from reference TRBV29-1 and TRBJ2-5): SAVISQKPSRDICQRGTSLTIQCQVDSQVTMMFWYRQQPGQSLTLIATANQGSEATYESGFVIDKFPISRPNLTFSTLTVSNMSPEDSSIYLCSASSQDGRSGSAETQYFGPGTRLLVL.

The CDR3 reads CSVEFGGDTEAFF. The CDR3 DNA sequence: TGCAGCGTTGAGTTTGGTGGCGACACTGAAGCTTTCTTT. The V and J genes are TRBV29-1 and TRBJ1-1; D ambiguous. The V end was cut by 3 bases, the J end by 3 bases, with 11 bases between. Germline values: CDR1 SQVTM, CDR2 ANQGSEA. The CDR3 sequence is 13 residues long.

Points on this clonotype: It may be a read error: a sequence one base away is much more abundant. The chain uses TRBV5-1 and TRBJ2-5, with D possibly matching TRBD2 (6 bases). The CDR3 has 14 amino acids. V gave up 2 bases and J gave up 3 bases, with 11 bases separating them. CDR1 and CDR2 (germline): SGHRS, YFSETQ. As DNA, the CDR3 is TGCGCCAGCAGCTTCAGGACTAACGAAGAGACCCAGTACTTC. Translating it yields CASSFRTNEETQYF.

About this clonotype: A much larger clone differs from this one at a single base, so this may be a read error. J is TRBJ1-4 and V is TRBV7-2; D is unresolved. CDR3 size: 11 residues. Germline V gene data show CDR1 as SGHTA and CDR2 as FQGNSA. The CDR3 nucleotides are TGTGCCAGCAGCGCAAATGAAAAAATGTTTTTT. This codes for CASSANEKMFF.

This chain links TRBV29-1 with TRBJ2-3; perhaps TRBD2 as D (5 bases). Germline V gene data show CDR1 as SQVTM and CDR2 as ANQGSEA. CDR3 length: 14 residues. The ends were cut back, 3 bases at V and 3 bases at J, with 13 bases in the middle. CDR3 nucleotides: TGCAGCGTTGACATAGCGACCAGGACAGATACGCAGTATTTT. This translates into CSVDIATRTDTQYF.

This clonotype occurred a few times. The chain employs TRBV24-1 and TRBJ1-5; 10 bases are a match to TRBD1. The CDR3 covers 16 residues. Per germline, CDR1 KGHDR and CDR2 SFDVKD. J lost 0 bases, V lost 4 bases, and 2 bases had no gene match. The CDR3 reads CATSDGTGDSNQPQHF. In nucleotides, the CDR3 is TGTGCCACCAGTGACGGGACAGGGGATAGCAATCAGCCCCAGCATTTT.